Listed below are T cell receptor beta chains from one sample, sequenced in a study of blood T cell repertoires in COVID-19. Data came from immunoSEQ multiplex PCR; TCRdb stores just in-frame clones and leaves some out. This table holds 200,000 or so clones, 88% found once. The specimen sequenced was peripheral blood. The receptors were gathered from a man in his sixties or seventies with acute or convalescent COVID-19. Each CDR3 is given with its conserved first and last residue. D genes are given only for firm matches. Some rows mark clone size as missing; the rest say once, few, many or name a class of expanded clone.

size	V	D	J	DNA	CDR3
.	TRBV11-3	TRBD2	TRBJ2-1	TGTGCCAGCAGCCTGCCGGGACTAGCCGGTGAGCAGTTCTTC	CASSLPGLAGEQFF
.	TRBV28	.	TRBJ1-6	TGTGCCAGCAACACGAACTCGGCGGGTTATAATTCACCCCTCCACTTT	CASNTNSAGYNSPLHF
.	TRBV28	.	TRBJ1-1	TGTGCCAGCAGTTTGGCGGGTTTTACTGAAGCTTTCTTT	CASSLAGFTEAFF
.	TRBV7-2	.	TRBJ2-7	TGTGCCAGCAGCTTACCCGTGGTGCAGGACGAGCAGTACTTC	CASSLPVVQDEQYF
once	TRBV20-1	.	TRBJ1-4	TGCAGTGCTAGTGGAGTCGAAAAACTGTTTTTT	CSASGVEKLFF
.	TRBV6-5	.	TRBJ2-4	TGTGCCAGCAATGGAGGCACCAAAAACATTCAGTACTTC	CASNGGTKNIQYF
.	TRBV5-1	.	TRBJ2-6	TGCGCCAGCAGCCCGATCAGGGGCTCTGGGGCCAACGTCCTGACTTTC	CASSPIRGSGANVLTF
many	TRBV6-5	TRBD1	TRBJ1-2	TGTGCCAGCAGTTCCGACAGGGGGCGTAGCAGCGGCGGCTACACCTTC	CASSSDRGRSSGGYTF
.	TRBV24-1	TRBD2	TRBJ2-2	TGTGCCACCAGTGTTTCAGGACTAGAGGGTTCCGGGGAGCTGTTTTTT	CATSVSGLEGSGELFF
.	TRBV7-9	.	TRBJ2-6	TGTGCCAGCAGCTTAGGGGCGACTGGGGCCAACGTCCTGACTTTC	CASSLGATGANVLTF
.	TRBV6-6	TRBD2	TRBJ2-7	TGTGCCAGCAGCGCCCTGACTAGCGGGCTTTCCTACGAGCAGTACTTC	CASSALTSGLSYEQYF
.	TRBV28	TRBD1	TRBJ2-3	TGTGCCAGCAGTCCAGGGGGCTCGGCAGATACGCAGTATTTT	CASSPGGSADTQYF
.	TRBV5-1	TRBD2	TRBJ2-5	TGCGCCAGCAGCCTGTCCGGGACTAGCGGGAGTGGGGAGACCCAGTACTTC	CASSLSGTSGSGETQYF
.	TRBV10-3	.	TRBJ2-2	TGTGCCATCAATTTAGACACCACGAACACCGGGGAGCTGTTTTTT	CAINLDTTNTGELFF
.	TRBV7-2	TRBD1	TRBJ2-2	TGTGCCAGCAGCTTAACCAGGGGGACCGGGGAGCTGTTTTTT	CASSLTRGTGELFF
.	TRBV3-1/TRBV3-2	.	TRBJ1-1	TGTGCCAGCAGCTCCTACAGACCCACTGAAGCTTTCTTT	CASSSYRPTEAFF
.	TRBV19	.	TRBJ2-1	TGTGCCAGTAGTTCAGACATTATCGGTGAGCAGTTCTTC	CASSSDIIGEQFF
.	TRBV29-1	.	TRBJ1-5	TGCAGCGTTGTCTTTGACGCAGGGCAGCCCCAGCATTTT	CSVVFDAGQPQHF
.	TRBV6-5	.	TRBJ2-5	TGTGCCAGCAGTTACTCAGAGGGCCGGGGTCAAGAGACCCAGTACTTC	CASSYSEGRGQETQYF
few	TRBV23-1	.	TRBJ2-1	TGCGCCAGCAGCCCAGGGGTTGAATGGTCCTACAATGAGCAGTTCTTC	CASSPGVEWSYNEQFF
.	TRBV12-5	.	TRBJ2-3	TGTGCTAGTGGTCCCGCGGATAGGGAGGGCACAGATACGCAGTATTTT	CASGPADREGTDTQYF
.	TRBV7-9	TRBD1	TRBJ2-2	TGTGCCAGCAGGGGACAGGCAAACACCGGGGAGCTGTTTTTT	CASRGQANTGELFF